The sequence of this TCR beta chain was determined in a study of blood T cell repertoires in COVID-19. Background on the study: In each case, the material was cDNA or gDNA derived from T cells, B-cell-depleted T cells, or PBMCs.

Per the study methods: Reference gene primer amplification yielded estimated nucleated cell counts. The repertoire was sequenced with immunoSEQ multiplex PCR; TCRdb's copy has only in-frame clones and lacks some. V, J and clone size reflect that table, while D and trimming were determined from the DNA. Here the sample spans about 190,000 clones, around 80% being singletons. This CDR3 is 15 amino acids long. The V end lost 6 bases, the J end lost 3 bases, and 15 bases lay between the germline ends. Looked up from germline, CDR1 is MNHEY and CDR2 is SMNVEV (reference sequence). Sequencing input: peripheral blood. This sequence originates from a woman older than 75 with active or convalescent COVID-19. The genes are TRBV27 and TRBJ1-5; tentatively, D is TRBD1 (6 bases). The CDR3 nucleotides read TGTGCCAGCAGAAAGGCAGGGGCCACCAATCAGCCCCAGCATTTT. This translates into CASRKAGATNQPQHF.